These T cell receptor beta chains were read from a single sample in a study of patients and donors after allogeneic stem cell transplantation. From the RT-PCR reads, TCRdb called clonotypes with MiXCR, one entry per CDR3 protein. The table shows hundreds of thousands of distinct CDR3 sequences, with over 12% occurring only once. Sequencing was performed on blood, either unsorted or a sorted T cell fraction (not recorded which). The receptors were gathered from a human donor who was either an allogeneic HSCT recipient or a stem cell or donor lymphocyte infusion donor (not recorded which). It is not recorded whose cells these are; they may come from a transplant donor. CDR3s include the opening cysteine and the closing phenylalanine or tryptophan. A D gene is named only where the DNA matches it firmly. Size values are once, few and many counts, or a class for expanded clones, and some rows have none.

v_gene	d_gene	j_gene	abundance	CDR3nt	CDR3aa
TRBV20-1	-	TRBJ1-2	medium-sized	TGCAGTGCTAGACTAGGGGGTTTTAACGGCTACACCTTC	CSARLGGFNGYTF
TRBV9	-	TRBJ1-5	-	TGTGCCAGCAGCGTGGCCCCAGGGCATCAGCCCCAGCATTTT	CASSVAPGHQPQHF
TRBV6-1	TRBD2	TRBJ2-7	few	TGTGCCCGCGTTGTAGCCTCCGGGACTAGCGGTTACGAGCAGTACTTC	CARVVASGTSGYEQYF
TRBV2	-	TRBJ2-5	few	TGTGCCAGCAGTGAATCTGGGCTGTGGGAGACCCAGTACTTC	CASSESGLWETQYF
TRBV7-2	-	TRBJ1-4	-	TGTGCCAGCAGATACCCGACAGGAGAAAAACTGTTTTTT	CASRYPTGEKLFF
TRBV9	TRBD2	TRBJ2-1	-	TGTGCCAGCAGCCCGCGAGGACTAGCGGGGTACAATGAGCAGTTCTTC	CASSPRGLAGYNEQFF
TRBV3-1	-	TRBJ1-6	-	TGTGCCAGCAGCCAACTTATACAGGGAAATTCACCCCTCCACTTT	CASSQLIQGNSPLHF
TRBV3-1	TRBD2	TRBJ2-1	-	TGTGCCAGCAGCCCTTCGACTAGCGGGGCCAATGAGCAGTTCTTC	CASSPSTSGANEQFF
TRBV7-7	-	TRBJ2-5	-	TGTGCCAGCAGCCCCCGGACTTACCAAGAGACCCAGTACTTC	CASSPRTYQETQYF
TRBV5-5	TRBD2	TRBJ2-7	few	TGTGCCAGCAGCTGGGCGACTAGCGGGAGCTACGAGCAGTACTTC	CASSWATSGSYEQYF
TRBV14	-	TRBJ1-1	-	TGTGCCAGCAGCCAATTGGGTGGGTATGAAGCTTTCTTT	CASSQLGGYEAFF
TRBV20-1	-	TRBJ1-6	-	TGCAGTGCTAGGACAAATTCACCCCTCCACTTT	CSARTNSPLHF
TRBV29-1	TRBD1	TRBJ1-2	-	TGCAGCGTTGAAGATCTCCCCTTTTGGACAGGAGACTATGGCTACACCTTC	CSVEDLPFWTGDYGYTF
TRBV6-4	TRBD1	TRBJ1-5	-	TGTGCCAGCTCAGGCCGGGACAGGGAAAGTAGGGGCAATCAGCCCCAGCATTTT	CASSGRDRESRGNQPQHF
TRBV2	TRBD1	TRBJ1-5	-	TGTGCCAGCCGGACAGGGTTGAATCAGCCCCAGCATTTT	CASRTGLNQPQHF
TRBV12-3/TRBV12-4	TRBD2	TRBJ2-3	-	TGTGCCAGCAGCGTCTCCGGGGGGGGTAGCACAGATACGCAGTATTTT	CASSVSGGGSTDTQYF
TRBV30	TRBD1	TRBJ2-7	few	TGTGCCTTACACAGGGGTTTCTCCTACGAGCAGTACTTC	CALHRGFSYEQYF
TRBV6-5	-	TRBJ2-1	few	TGTGCCAGCAGTTACCCCGGGACCCCGGTGGACAATGAGCAGTTCTTC	CASSYPGTPVDNEQFF
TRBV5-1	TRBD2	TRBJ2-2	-	TGCGCCAGCAGCTTGGGCGCTGTAGCGGGAGCGGGGGAGCTGTTTTTT	CASSLGAVAGAGELFF
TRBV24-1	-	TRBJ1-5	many	TGTGCCACCAGTGCCGAGACAGCCAATCAGCCCCAGCATTTT	CATSAETANQPQHF
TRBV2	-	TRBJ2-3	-	TGTGCCAGCACCATACGAGGGGGCACAGATACGCAGTATTTT	CASTIRGGTDTQYF
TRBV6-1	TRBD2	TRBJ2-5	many	TGTGCCAGCAGGGTACTAGCGGGGGGGAATCAAGAGACCCAGTACTTC	CASRVLAGGNQETQYF
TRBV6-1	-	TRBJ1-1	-	TGTGCCAGCACTGCATCCCTGGACACTGAAGCTTTCTTT	CASTASLDTEAFF
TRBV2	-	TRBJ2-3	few	TGTGCCAGCAGTGAACTACGTGGGGGGGCAAGTACGCAGTATTTT	CASSELRGGASTQYF
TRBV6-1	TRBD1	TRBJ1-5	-	TGTGCCAGCAGTGGCCGACAGGGATTCAATCAGCCCCAGCATTTT	CASSGRQGFNQPQHF
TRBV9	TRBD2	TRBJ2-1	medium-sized	TGTGCCAGCAGCGTATCAGCGGGAGGACTCTCCTACAATGAGCAGTTCTTC	CASSVSAGGLSYNEQFF
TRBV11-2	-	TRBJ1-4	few	TGTGCCAGCAGCCCCTCCGGGACCCGAAAACTGTTTTTT	CASSPSGTRKLFF
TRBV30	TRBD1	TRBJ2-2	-	TGTGCCTGGGCTCGGGGACAGGGTCCGACCGGGGAGCTGTTTTTT	CAWARGQGPTGELFF
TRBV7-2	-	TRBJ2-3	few	TGTGCCAGCAGCCCCACGGCCCCCGGCCTATGGTATTTT	CASSPTAPGLWYF
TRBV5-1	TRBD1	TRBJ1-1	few	TGCGCCAGCAGCGTCCTCCAGGGGGCTGAAGCTTTCTTT	CASSVLQGAEAFF
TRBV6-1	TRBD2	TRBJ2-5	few	TGTGCCAGCAGCATTACTAGCGGGCAAGAGACCCAGTACTTC	CASSITSGQETQYF
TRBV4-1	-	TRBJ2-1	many	TGCGCCAGCAGCCAAGATCTCCCTCCGGGCAATGAGCAGTTCTTC	CASSQDLPPGNEQFF